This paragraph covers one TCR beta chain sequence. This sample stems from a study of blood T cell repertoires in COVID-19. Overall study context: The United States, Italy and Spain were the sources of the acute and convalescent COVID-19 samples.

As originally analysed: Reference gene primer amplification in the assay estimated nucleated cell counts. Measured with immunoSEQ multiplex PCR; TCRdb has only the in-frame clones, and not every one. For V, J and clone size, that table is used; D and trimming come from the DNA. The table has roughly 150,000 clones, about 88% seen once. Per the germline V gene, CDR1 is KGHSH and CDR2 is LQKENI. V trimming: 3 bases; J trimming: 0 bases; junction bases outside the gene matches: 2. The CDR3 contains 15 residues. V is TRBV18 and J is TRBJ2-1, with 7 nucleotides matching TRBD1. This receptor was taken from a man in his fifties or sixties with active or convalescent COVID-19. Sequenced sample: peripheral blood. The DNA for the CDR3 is TGTGCCAGCTCACCGACAGGGAGCTCCTACAATGAGCAGTTCTTC. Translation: CASSPTGSSYNEQFF.